Listed below are T cell receptor beta chains from one sample, sequenced in a study of T cell repertoires in cytomegalovirus infection. No antigen is known for these receptors. TCRdb redid the calling of the reads with MiXCR, one entry per CDR3 protein. The sample has fewer than 650,000 distinct CDR3 sequences; 40% are singletons. Specimen: cultured PBMCs, collected from culture after CMV antigen stimulation. Receptor source: a human donor in good health (CMV status not recorded). Some clones in this sample may be carry-over from other donors' samples. The CDR3 runs from the conserved cysteine through the conserved F or W. A D gene is named only where the DNA matches it firmly. Clone size is given for some rows only: seen once, a few or many times, or a class if the clone is expanded.

D gene,CDR3 length,clone size,V gene,J gene,CDR3 protein,CDR3 DNA
NA,13,NA,TRBV6-2/TRBV6-3,TRBJ2-3,CASSYLGTSPEYF,TGTGCCAGCAGTTACCTCGGGACCAGTCCAGAGTATTTT
NA,13,NA,TRBV7-9,TRBJ2-7,CASSAQVSYEQYF,TGTGCCAGCTCGGCCCAGGTATCCTACGAGCAGTACTTC
NA,14,few,TRBV27,TRBJ1-1,CASRNRVMNTEAFF,TGTGCCAGCAGAAACAGGGTTATGAACACTGAAGCTTTCTTT
NA,15,once,TRBV12-3/TRBV12-4,TRBJ1-6,CASSLGKRLNSPLHF,TGTGCCAGCAGTTTAGGAAAGCGCCTTAATTCACCCCTCCACTTT
TRBD1,14,NA,TRBV7-2,TRBJ2-5,CASSLNKGAETQYF,TGTGCCAGCAGCCTCAACAAGGGGGCAGAGACCCAGTACTTC
NA,15,NA,TRBV6-5,TRBJ1-1,CASTLFSGASTEAFF,TGTGCCAGCACTCTATTTTCGGGGGCAAGTACTGAAGCTTTCTTT
TRBD1,15,NA,TRBV20-1,TRBJ1-5,CSASLATGGGQPQHF,TGCAGTGCTAGCCTAGCCACAGGGGGCGGTCAGCCCCAGCATTTT
NA,13,NA,TRBV7-2,TRBJ1-1,CASSPSGSTEAFF,TGTGCCAGCAGCCCCAGTGGAAGCACTGAAGCTTTCTTT
TRBD2,16,NA,TRBV4-1,TRBJ2-1,CASSGAALAGEGEQFF,TGTGCCAGCAGCGGGGCGGCACTAGCGGGGGAGGGTGAGCAGTTCTTC
NA,15,few,TRBV7-2,TRBJ2-7,CASSASYNRAREQYF,TGTGCCAGCAGCGCCTCCTACAACAGGGCTCGCGAGCAGTACTTC
NA,13,many,TRBV7-6,TRBJ2-1,CASSRKLVNEQFF,TGTGCCAGCAGCCGGAAACTGGTAAATGAGCAGTTCTTC
NA,11,few,TRBV10-3,TRBJ2-5,CAIGQQETQYF,TGTGCCATCGGACAGCAAGAGACCCAGTACTTC
NA,15,NA,TRBV11-2,TRBJ1-2,CASSFSGFGSYGYTF,TGTGCCAGCAGCTTTTCGGGTTTCGGCAGCTATGGCTACACCTTC
NA,12,few,TRBV12-3/TRBV12-4,TRBJ1-1,CASRIGVAEAFF,TGTGCCAGCAGAATAGGGGTTGCTGAAGCTTTCTTT
TRBD2,16,many,TRBV7-2,TRBJ2-7,CASSLAGTSGSYEQYF,TGTGCCAGCAGCTTAGCAGGGACTAGCGGATCCTACGAGCAGTACTTC
NA,15,NA,TRBV7-2,TRBJ1-2,CASSLVGGGIYGYTF,TGTGCCAGCAGCTTAGTTGGTGGGGGGATCTATGGCTACACCTTC
NA,14,NA,TRBV2,TRBJ2-2,CASISDRDTGELFF,TGTGCCAGCATTTCCGACCGGGACACCGGGGAGCTGTTTTTT
NA,13,NA,TRBV7-8,TRBJ1-3,CATEASSGNTIYF,TGTGCCACCGAAGCGAGCTCTGGAAACACCATATATTTT
NA,14,NA,TRBV7-4,TRBJ1-6,CASSFGPVGSPLHF,TGTGCCAGCAGCTTCGGCCCCGTCGGTTCACCCCTCCACTTT
TRBD2,16,NA,TRBV15,TRBJ2-2,CATSTRLAANTGELFF,TGTGCCACCAGCACCAGACTAGCGGCGAACACCGGGGAGCTGTTTTTT
NA,17,many,TRBV7-8,TRBJ1-5,CASTHEDRSAANQPQHF,TGTGCCAGCACCCACGAGGATCGGTCGGCGGCCAATCAGCCCCAGCATTTT
TRBD2,15,NA,TRBV20-1,TRBJ2-5,CSARGTAGGQETQYF,TGCAGTGCTAGAGGAACGGCGGGAGGGCAAGAGACCCAGTACTTC
TRBD1,15,NA,TRBV6-1,TRBJ2-4,CASSRQGPPASSQYF,TGTGCCAGCAGTCGACAGGGGCCCCCCGCCTCGTCTCAGTACTTC
NA,14,NA,TRBV7-2,TRBJ2-7,CASSSRPGSYEQYF,TGTGCCAGCAGTTCGAGGCCTGGCTCCTACGAGCAGTACTTC
NA,13,NA,TRBV7-2,TRBJ1-2,CASSLGGSNGYTF,TGTGCCAGCAGCTTAGGGGGCAGTAATGGCTACACCTTC
TRBD2,13,NA,TRBV6-2/TRBV6-3,TRBJ2-5,CASGDSGRETQYF,TGTGCCAGCGGTGATAGCGGGAGGGAGACCCAGTACTTC
TRBD1,13,NA,TRBV6-6,TRBJ1-2,CASSPQGGSGYTF,TGTGCCAGCAGTCCCCAGGGGGGTAGTGGCTACACCTTC
TRBD2,14,few,TRBV2,TRBJ2-3,CASSASGGGDTQYF,TGTGCCAGCAGTGCTAGCGGGGGGGGGGATACGCAGTATTTT
NA,15,many,TRBV11-2,TRBJ1-1,CASSLIGQGNTEAFF,TGTGCCAGCAGCTTAATAGGCCAGGGGAACACTGAAGCTTTCTTT
NA,14,many,TRBV7-2,TRBJ1-1,CASSLGAANTEAFF,TGTGCCAGCAGCTTAGGGGCCGCAAACACTGAAGCTTTCTTT
NA,16,NA,TRBV6-6,TRBJ2-5,CASSYETGREVETQYF,TGTGCCAGCAGTTACGAGACAGGGAGGGAAGTAGAGACCCAGTACTTC
NA,15,NA,TRBV7-2,TRBJ1-5,CASSLDGAGYQPQHF,TGTGCCAGCAGCTTAGACGGGGCCGGGTATCAGCCCCAGCATTTT
TRBD2,16,NA,TRBV20-1,TRBJ2-3,CSATAPNSGRTDTQYF,TGCAGTGCTACCGCCCCCAATAGCGGGAGGACAGATACGCAGTATTTT
NA,16,few,TRBV19,TRBJ1-5,CASSIIGGQGNQPQHF,TGTGCCAGTAGTATAATTGGGGGGCAGGGCAATCAGCCCCAGCATTTT
TRBD2,16,few,TRBV5-1,TRBJ2-3,CASSLRAGGADGTQYF,TGCGCCAGCAGCTTGAGAGCGGGGGGCGCCGACGGTACGCAGTATTTT
NA,15,once,TRBV6-2/TRBV6-3,TRBJ1-2,CASSSDSRSIYGYTF,TGTGCCAGCAGTTCCGACAGTCGAAGTATCTATGGCTACACCTTC
TRBD1,13,few,TRBV12-3/TRBV12-4,TRBJ1-2,CASSLIVGQAHTF,TGTGCCAGCAGTTTAATAGTTGGACAGGCCCACACCTTC
TRBD2,16,few,TRBV6-2/TRBV6-3,TRBJ2-1,CASSRGLAGGKNEQFF,TGTGCCAGCAGTAGAGGACTAGCGGGAGGGAAAAATGAGCAGTTCTTC
TRBD2,15,NA,TRBV7-6,TRBJ2-1,CASSPRAGGHGEQFF,TGTGCCAGCAGCCCCCGTGCGGGGGGGCATGGTGAGCAGTTCTTC
NA,13,NA,TRBV7-9,TRBJ2-1,CASSSGPGGEQFF,TGTGCCAGCAGCAGTGGACCTGGGGGAGAGCAGTTCTTC
NA,15,NA,TRBV7-2,TRBJ2-1,CASSLVFGAYNEQFF,TGTGCCAGCAGCTTAGTTTTTGGAGCCTACAATGAGCAGTTCTTC
NA,15,NA,TRBV6-2/TRBV6-3,TRBJ2-7,CASSNTTSFPYEQYF,TGTGCCAGCAGTAACACGACTAGTTTTCCCTACGAGCAGTACTTC
TRBD2,16,NA,TRBV28,TRBJ2-6,CAGGGLGRSGANVLTF,TGTGCCGGGGGAGGACTAGGGAGATCTGGGGCCAACGTCCTGACTTTC
NA,15,NA,TRBV2,TRBJ2-5,CASSVRGYPIWTQYF,TGTGCCAGCAGTGTTCGGGGGTACCCCATTTGGACCCAGTACTTC
NA,13,NA,TRBV27,TRBJ1-4,CASSLPGGEKLFF,TGTGCCAGCAGTCTACCTGGAGGGGAAAAACTGTTTTTT
TRBD1,17,NA,TRBV4-1,TRBJ1-1,CASSPLGTGPSNTEAFF,TGCGCCAGCAGCCCCCTTGGGACAGGGCCTTCTAACACTGAAGCTTTCTTT
TRBD1,14,NA,TRBV6-1,TRBJ1-6,CASDRMTGNSPLHF,TGTGCCAGCGATCGCATGACAGGGAACTCACCCCTCCACTTT
TRBD1,15,NA,TRBV7-4,TRBJ2-1,CASGRRGQGLNEQFF,TGTGCCAGTGGGCGCCGAGGACAGGGTTTGAATGAGCAGTTCTTC
NA,13,NA,TRBV28,TRBJ2-7,CASGVLYSYEQYF,TGTGCCAGCGGGGTCCTTTACTCCTACGAGCAGTACTTC
TRBD2,15,few,TRBV7-2,TRBJ2-5,CASSPRAGGPETQYF,TGTGCCAGCAGCCCAAGAGCGGGGGGGCCGGAGACCCAGTACTTC
NA,13,NA,TRBV7-8,TRBJ1-1,CASSSWENTEAFF,TGTGCCAGCAGCTCCTGGGAGAACACTGAAGCTTTCTTT
TRBD2,17,many,TRBV7-2,TRBJ2-3,CASSLGPASGIGDTQYF,TGTGCCAGCAGCTTAGGCCCCGCTAGCGGGATTGGAGATACGCAGTATTTT